The entry below describes one T cell receptor (beta chain). This specimen belongs to a study of blood T cell repertoires in COVID-19. The V gene's germline CDR1 is LGHNA and CDR2 YSLEER. Deletions cut 1 base from V and 0 bases from J, with 12 bases between. The CDR3 covers 16 residues. Original processing notes: Nucleated cell counts were estimated from reference gene primer amplification. TCRdb keeps only in-frame clones here, not all; method: immunoSEQ multiplex PCR. That table supplies the V and J calls and clone size; D and trimming were determined from the DNA. The sample has 200,000 to 250,000 clones; 88% are singletons.

This TCR came from a woman aged 30 to 39 who had recovered from COVID-19. The sequenced material came from PBMCs or T cells enriched from blood (not recorded which). The gene calls are TRBV4-3 and TRBJ1-1; D remains unclear. The CDR3 region is CASSQGLKPLNTEAFF. CDR3 DNA: TGCGCCAGCAGCCAAGGATTAAAGCCTTTGAACACTGAAGCTTTCTTT.